These 25 T cell receptor beta chains share one sample of origin, sequenced in a study of T-cell reconstitution after alpha-beta-depleted transplantation in children. Unique molecular identifiers were incorporated into the prepared TCRbeta library. TCRdb processed the PCR reads anew with MiXCR; each CDR3 protein has one entry. The sample records a few hundred thousand distinct CDR3 sequences, about 25% being singletons. Sample: PBMCs, taken before TCRalphabeta/CD19-depleted stem cell transplant. Receptors were obtained from a girl aged 2-9 years with Fanconi anemia, due to receive a stem cell transplant.

This clonotype was recorded at least ten times. The CDR3 region has the DNA TGCAGTGCCCGACGCCCGCTTAACTATGGCTACACCTTC. As protein: CSARRPLNYGYTF. This rearrangement joins TRBV20-1 to TRBJ1-2, with D unresolved. The CDR3 spans 13 residues. The V and J ends lost 6 bases and 1 base respectively, with 12 bases between them. Germline lookup yields CDR1 DFQATT and CDR2 SNEGSKA (reference sequence).

This clonotype has more than one count but fewer than ten. The chain uses TRBV20-1 and TRBJ2-7; 7 bases are shared with TRBD2. The CDR3 contains 15 residues. CDR1 DFQATT and CDR2 SNEGSKA come from the germline V gene (reference sequence). The V and J ends lost 0 bases and 5 bases, in that order; junction bases with no gene match: 10. The CDR3 bases are TGCAGTGCTAGAGAATCGGCGGGAGAATGGAACGAGCAGTACTTC. Protein: CSARESAGEWNEQYF.

The sample holds many counts of this clonotype. J is TRBJ2-7 and V is TRBV29-1, with 8 bases that match TRBD2. J was trimmed by 0 bases and V by 7 bases; bases with no gene match: 5. This CDR3 has 13 amino acids. Germline CDR1 and CDR2: SQVTM and ANQGSEA. CDR3 residues: CSAASGSSYEQYF. CDR3 nucleotide sequence: TGCAGCGCGGCTAGCGGGTCCTCCTACGAGCAGTACTTC.

This clonotype was detected many times. This chain connects TRBV29-1 to TRBJ2-7, with D maybe TRBD2 (5 bases). V lost 4 bases and J lost 5, with 12 bases in between. Per the germline V gene, CDR1 is SQVTM and CDR2 is ANQGSEA. CDR3 length: 12 residues. DNA for the CDR3: TGCAGCGTTGGAGGGTCCTCAGACGAGCAGTACTTC. Residues: CSVGGSSDEQYF.

This clonotype was seen many times. This rearrangement joins TRBV12-3 or TRBV12-4 to TRBJ2-3; 10 bases line up with TRBD2. The J segment lost 0 bases and the V segment lost 6 bases, leaving 3 bases of the junction unmatched. The CDR3 length is 15 residues. The CDR3 DNA follows: TGTGCCAGCAGGGTACTAGCGGGGAGCACAGATACGCAGTATTTT. Translated: CASRVLAGSTDTQYF.

This rearrangement joins TRBV5-1 to TRBJ2-1, with D possibly TRBD2 on 6 matching bases. CDR1 is SGHRS and CDR2 is YFSETQ in the germline V gene. The CDR3 has 15 amino acids. Trimming removed 0 bases at V and 5 bases at J, with 12 bases between. DNA for the CDR3: TGCGCCAGCAGCTTGGAAATAGCGGACAACAATGAGCAGTTCTTC. It yields the protein CASSLEIADNNEQFF.

At least ten counts were recorded for this clonotype. The CDR3 here is CASSVVHQETQYF. DNA of the CDR3: TGTGCCAGCAGTGTCGTCCACCAAGAGACCCAGTACTTC. V usage is TRBV28 and J usage is TRBJ2-5, with no clear D. The CDR3 has 13 residues. V lost 5 bases to trimming and J lost 0 bases, with 7 bases between them. The germline V gene has CDR1 MDHEN and CDR2 SYDVKM.

The rearrangement links TRBV2 to TRBJ2-2; D perhaps matches TRBD1 (5 bases). Germline V gives CDR1 SNHLY, CDR2 FYNNEI. This CDR3 is 17 amino acids long. V dropped 5 bases and J dropped 1 base, with 17 bases sitting between them. CDR3 nucleotides: TGTGCCAGCAGTTCGACCTCCGGACACGTGAACACCGGGGAGCTGTTTTTT. Translation gives CASSSTSGHVNTGELFF.

This clonotype was seen repeatedly, ten times or more. The V and J genes are TRBV10-3 and TRBJ2-1; a weak D match, TRBD2 (5 bases). Trimming removed 11 bases from V and 8 bases from J, with 25 bases in between. CDR1 and CDR2 from the germline V gene are ENHRY and SYGVKD. The CDR3 is 15 residues long. The DNA of the CDR3 is TGTGCCGTTCGCGAAAGGTCGGGAAGGGTGGATGAGCAGTTCTTC. Its translation is CAVRERSGRVDEQFF.

The gene calls are TRBV6-1 and TRBJ1-2, with TRBD1 identical over 7 bases. The ends lost 1 base at V and 8 bases at J; junction bases unmatched: 10. This CDR3 has 15 amino acids. CDR1 is MNHNS, CDR2 SASEGT, per germline. The CDR3 nucleotides read TGTGCCAGCAGTGAAGTCTCAAAGGGGGCGAGAGGCTACACCTTC. It yields the protein CASSEVSKGARGYTF.

The chain is built from TRBV3-1 and TRBJ2-3, with 10 bases matching TRBD2. The CDR3 is made up of 16 amino acids. Germline values: CDR1 LGHDT, CDR2 YNNKEL (reference sequence). V shed 3 bases, J shed 6 bases, and the junction held 9 bases outside the gene matches. DNA of the CDR3: TGTGCCAGCAGCCATCGGCTAGCGGGAGAAGGTGATACGCAGTATTTT. It translates to CASSHRLAGEGDTQYF.

The chain has TRBV5-1 and TRBJ2-5, with D perhaps TRBD2 (5 bases). V was clipped by 4 bases and J by 4 bases, with 14 bases between them. The CDR3 spans 14 residues. Germline CDR1 and CDR2: SGHRS and YFSETQ. CDR3 loop: CASSLKLGGETQYF. The DNA of the CDR3 is TGCGCCAGCAGCCTCAAACTAGGAGGAGAGACCCAGTACTTC.

The rearrangement joins TRBV5-5 to TRBJ2-3; TRBD1 aligns across 9 bases. CDR1 and CDR2 from the germline V gene are SGHKS and YYEKEE (reference sequence). V dropped 4 bases and J dropped 6; count of bases not matched to a gene: 15. CDR3 length: 17 residues. The DNA of the CDR3 is TGTGCCAGCAGCAAGGAACCGGGACAGGGTATTCGGGATACGCAGTATTTT. This encodes CASSKEPGQGIRDTQYF.

This chain uses TRBV20-1 with TRBJ2-3; D gene unclear. The CDR3 runs 13 residues. CDR1 and CDR2 (germline): DFQATT, SNEGSKA (reference sequence). The germline V and J ends were trimmed by 0 bases and 1 base, with 5 bases remaining between them. The CDR3 region has the DNA TGCAGTGCTAGAGATACAGGCACAGATACGCAGTATTTT. Residues: CSARDTGTDTQYF.

This clonotype was recorded many times. The genes are TRBV27 and TRBJ2-7, with 9 bases fitting TRBD2. Trimming removed 2 bases from V and 3 bases from J; junction bases left unmatched: 8. CDR3 length: 16 amino acids. From germline, CDR1 is MNHEY and CDR2 SMNVEV (reference sequence). CDR3 loop: CASSLRLAGRDYEQYF. CDR3 DNA: TGTGCCAGCAGTTTAAGGCTAGCGGGAAGGGACTACGAGCAGTACTTC.

Here the CDR3 reads CASSFGVGETQYF. CDR3 sequence (DNA): TGTGCCAGCAGTTTTGGGGTCGGAGAGACCCAGTACTTC. This chain joins TRBV28 and TRBJ2-5; D unresolved. V was pared by 3 bases and J by 4 bases, with 9 bases between. From germline, CDR1 is MDHEN and CDR2 SYDVKM. CDR3 length: 13 amino acids.

This clonotype occurred many times. This CDR3 is CSGTGTDYNEQFF. CDR3 nucleotide sequence: TGCAGCGGGACCGGGACGGATTACAATGAGCAGTTCTTC. The genes are TRBV29-1 and TRBJ2-1, with D perhaps assigned TRBD1 or TRBD2 (5 bases each). Germline-derived CDR1 and CDR2 are SQVTM and ANQGSEA. The CDR3 is 13 amino acids. The V end was cut by 7 bases, the J end by 4 bases, with 14 bases between.

This clonotype was observed many times. The V and J genes are TRBV10-3 and TRBJ2-3, with 7 bases aligning to TRBD1. The germline CDR1 and CDR2 sequences are ENHRY and SYGVKD. With V trimmed by 4 bases and J by 4 bases, 2 bases remained unmatched. The CDR3 spans 13 residues. DNA of the CDR3: TGTGCCATCAGTGGGGACAGTTCAGATACGCAGTATTTT. Protein product: CAISGDSSDTQYF.

This clonotype was found a few times. The chain joins TRBV12-3 or TRBV12-4 to TRBJ2-1; D is undetermined. This CDR3 spans 12 amino acids. Trimming left V 2 bases short and J 10 bases short, with 9 bases between. CDR3 nucleotides: TGTGCCAGCAGTTTACACGGTAGGGAGCAGTTCTTC. This encodes CASSLHGREQFF.

The chain is built from TRBV10-3 and TRBJ1-5; D gene unclear. With 4 bases removed from V and 2 bases from J, the gap between germline ends came to 9 bases. This CDR3 has 14 residues. CDR1 is ENHRY, CDR2 SYGVKD, per germline. The CDR3 is CAISAMDGNQPQHF. The CDR3 DNA sequence: TGTGCCATCAGTGCTATGGACGGCAATCAGCCCCAGCATTTT.

V and J are TRBV6-1 and TRBJ2-6; 10 bases fit TRBD1. V shed 5 bases, J shed 3 bases, and the junction held 7 bases outside the gene matches. This CDR3 has 17 residues. Germline CDR1 is MNHNS and CDR2 is SASEGT. CDR3 DNA sequence: TGTGCCAGCAGTCCCGGGACAGGGGATATTGGGGCCAACGTCCTGACTTTC. This sequence encodes CASSPGTGDIGANVLTF.

V and J are TRBV4-1 and TRBJ2-3; 7 bases agree with TRBD2. From germline, CDR1 is MGHRA and CDR2 YSYEKL. The V gene end was trimmed by 2 bases and the J gene end by 5 bases; junction bases not matched to a gene: 7. The length of the CDR3 is 15 residues. Written as DNA, the CDR3 is TGCGCCAGCAGCCAATTGGGGGGGAGGGAAGATACGCAGTATTTT. The encoded protein is CASSQLGGREDTQYF.

This clonotype was seen only a few times. V usage is TRBV5-1 and J usage is TRBJ2-7, with 11 bases identical to TRBD2. This CDR3 region has 15 residues. Germline lookup yields CDR1 SGHRS and CDR2 YFSETQ. V shed 1 base, J shed 3 bases, and the junction held 3 bases outside the gene matches. The CDR3: CASSLTSGRNYEQYF. The CDR3 DNA sequence: TGCGCCAGCAGCTTGACTAGCGGGAGAAACTACGAGCAGTACTTC.

This chain links TRBV29-1 with TRBJ2-5, with TRBD2 as a possible D gene (6 bases). With 4 bases removed from V and 7 bases from J, the gap between germline ends came to 16 bases. From germline, CDR1 is SQVTM and CDR2 ANQGSEA. The length of the CDR3 is 13 residues. In DNA form, the CDR3 reads TGCAGCGTTGGCGGAGGGGTTGTGGGGACCCAGTACTTC. Translating gives CSVGGGVVGTQYF.

This clonotype was detected a few times. This sequence joins TRBV24-1 and TRBJ2-1, with D perhaps matching TRBD1 (6 bases). This CDR3 has 14 residues. Trimming pared 9 bases from V and 8 bases from J, leaving 19 bases between. Germline V gives CDR1 KGHDR, CDR2 SFDVKD. CDR3 residues: CATQSEGVRDEQFF. For the CDR3, the DNA is TGTGCCACCCAGTCAGAGGGGGTGAGGGATGAGCAGTTCTTC.